The 8 T cell receptor beta chains below all came from one sample that was sequenced in a study of T cell responses to AZD1222 COVID-19 vaccine. The protocol was immunoSEQ multiplex PCR, while the TCRdb copy is restricted to in-frame clones and leaves out a portion. In the table there are approximately 88,000 clones, roughly nine tenths of which are singletons. The sample consisted of peripheral blood, taken 28 days after the second AZD1222 dose. The receptors were gathered from an adult who received the AZD1222 COVID-19 vaccine.

V gene TRBV19 combines with J gene TRBJ1-5; D might be TRBD1 (6 bases). V shed 6 bases and J shed 1 base, with 13 bases lying between them. Germline assignment: CDR1 LNHDA and CDR2 SQIVND (reference sequence). The CDR3 has 15 amino acids. The CDR3 sequence: CASRDSRASNQPQHF. The CDR3 DNA is TGTGCCAGTAGGGACAGTCGGGCAAGCAATCAGCCCCAGCATTTT.

The chain links TRBV5-4 to TRBJ2-1; D call uncertain. Germline CDR1 reads SGHNT; CDR2 reads YYREEE (reference sequence). Trimming left V 0 bases short and J 7 bases short, with 5 bases between. This CDR3 comprises 12 residues. The CDR3 sequence: CASSLGRNEQFF. The DNA for the CDR3 is TGTGCCAGCAGCTTGGGAAGGAATGAGCAGTTCTTC.

V is TRBV7-2 and J is TRBJ2-7; TRBD1 is a possible D gene (6 bases). Trimming took off 1 base at V and 0 bases at J, with 10 bases between the two ends. CDR3 size: 15 residues. Per the germline V gene, CDR1 is SGHTA and CDR2 is FQGNSA. The CDR3 DNA is TGTGCCAGCAGCTTAGGGGACATCACCTCCTACGAGCAGTACTTC. Translated: CASSLGDITSYEQYF.

The genes are TRBV9 and TRBJ2-5; the D gene could be TRBD1 or TRBD2 (6 bases each). The CDR3 runs 15 residues. Germline lookup yields CDR1 SGDLS and CDR2 YYNGEE. Trimming took 3 bases from V and 5 from J, leaving 17 bases between them. The CDR3 spells CASSGGGRTWETQYF. In DNA, the CDR3 is TGTGCCAGCAGCGGAGGGGGGCGGACATGGGAGACCCAGTACTTC.

V gene TRBV16 combines with J gene TRBJ1-2; D is unresolved. The CDR3 runs 14 residues. With 3 bases removed from V and 2 bases from J, the gap between germline ends came to 10 bases. CDR1 KGHSY and CDR2 FQNENV come from the germline V gene. The CDR3 spells CASSQGVANYGYTF. CDR3 nucleotides: TGTGCCAGCAGCCAGGGCGTGGCGAACTATGGCTACACCTTC. The variable domain in full, with the rest retrieved from reference TRBV16 and TRBJ1-2, is GEEVAQTPKHLVRGEGQKAKLYCAPIKGHSYVFWYQQVLKNEFKFLISFQNENVFDETGMPKERFSAKCLPNSPCSLEIQATKLEDSAVYFCASSQGVANYGYTFGSGTRLTVV.

V gene TRBV29-1 combines with J gene TRBJ1-5; 9 bases agree with TRBD1. CDR3 length equals 12 residues. V was pared by 7 bases and J by 4 bases, with 2 bases of the junction left unmatched. Germline V lookup: CDR1 SQVTM, CDR2 ANQGSEA. Written as DNA, the CDR3 is TGCAGCGCTGGGACAGGGAATCAGCCCCAGCATTTT. This gives the protein CSAGTGNQPQHF. Complete variable domain (other parts from reference TRBV29-1 and TRBJ1-5): SAVISQKPSRDICQRGTSLTIQCQVDSQVTMMFWYRQQPGQSLTLIATANQGSEATYESGFVIDKFPISRPNLTFSTLTVSNMSPEDSSIYLCSAGTGNQPQHFGDGTRLSIL.

The V and J genes are TRBV7-3 and TRBJ2-2; no firm D call. Germline V gene lookup returns CDR1 SGHTA and CDR2 FQGTGA. The ends were cut back, 10 bases at V and 6 bases at J, with 9 bases in the middle. This CDR3 is 11 amino acids long. CDR3 sequence reads: CANRGSGELFF. CDR3 nucleotides: TGTGCCAACCGAGGCTCCGGGGAGCTGTTTTTT.

The rearrangement links TRBV19 to TRBJ1-5; D remains unclear. Trimming removed 3 bases at V and 5 bases at J, with 14 bases between. CDR1 and CDR2 from the germline V gene are LNHDA and SQIVND (reference sequence). This CDR3 has 15 amino acids. CDR3 coding DNA: TGTGCCAGTAGTATCGAGCTGGTCCCTTATCAGCCCCAGCATTTT. Amino acid sequence: CASSIELVPYQPQHF.